This T cell receptor beta chain was profiled in a study of radiation and T cells in renal cell carcinoma. Whole-study results and caveats: In blood, top tumor clones expanded by 2 weeks, shrinking by 4. Baseline intratumoral clonotype presence is unknown without pretreatment biopsies.

As for this clone: The antigen is not known.

Assay used: immunoSEQ multiplex PCR; TCRdb lists only in-frame clones, some missing. The table records about 78,000 clones, 80% to 90% of them present only once. The V gene lost 5 bases and the J gene lost 2 bases, with 19 bases spanning the gap. CDR3 size: 17 residues. The V gene's germline CDR1 is SGHVS and CDR2 FQNEAQ. Documented time point: blood 4 weeks post-SBRT, at nephrectomy. Indicated treatment: 15 Gy SBRT to primary tumor, nephrectomy 4 weeks later. The patient's renal cell carcinoma had clear cell pathology. The material sequenced was blood, taken from a patient whose treatment included radiotherapy and nephrectomy. This TCR was recovered from a woman aged 70-85 years with renal cell carcinoma. The V call is TRBV7-8, the J call TRBJ1-5, with D unclear. As DNA, the CDR3 is TGTGCCAGCAGCCCGGTCCCGGTTGAGGCCGGCAATCAGCCCCAGCATTTT. Its protein is CASSPVPVEAGNQPQHF.